One and the same sample provided the 16 T cell receptor beta chains below, sequenced in a study of T-cell reconstitution after alpha-beta-depleted transplantation in children. Preparation of the TCRbeta library involved a method that used unique molecular identifiers. TCRdb reprocessed the PCR reads with MiXCR, giving one entry per CDR3 protein. This table holds roughly 610,000 distinct CDR3 sequences, roughly a tenth found once. Here the sequenced sample was PBMCs from the stem cell graft donor, taken from the stem cell graft. The origin of the receptors is a human donor who donated a stem cell graft to a child with acute myeloid leukemia.

In nucleotides, the CDR3 is TGTGCCAGCAGCTTTAGTGGCAGGCTTAACTATGGCTACACCTTC. This sequence encodes CASSFSGRLNYGYTF. This chain uses TRBV7-9 with TRBJ1-2, with D hard to call. Germline V CDR1 and CDR2: SEHNR, FQNEAQ (reference sequence). V was shortened by 3 bases and J by 1 base, with 12 bases between the two germline ends. This CDR3 region has 15 residues.

There are many counts of this clonotype. The V and J genes are TRBV7-2 and TRBJ1-4, with 8 bases lining up with TRBD1. From germline, CDR1 is SGHTA and CDR2 FQGNSA. V shed 4 bases and J 4 bases; nucleotides not matched to a gene: 5. The CDR3 has 15 residues. The DNA of the CDR3 is TGTGCCAGCAGCTCCAGGACAGGGTTTAATGAAAAACTGTTTTTT. The encoded protein is CASSSRTGFNEKLFF.

The chain combines TRBV18 with TRBJ1-5, with D unclear. This CDR3 is built from 14 residues. V shed 3 bases and J shed 1 base, with 7 bases lying between them. Germline loops: CDR1 KGHSH, CDR2 LQKENI. The CDR3 here is CASSPAGSNQPQHF. The CDR3 DNA follows: TGTGCCAGCTCACCTGCGGGGAGCAATCAGCCCCAGCATTTT.

V gene TRBV6-5 combines with J gene TRBJ2-1, with D hard to call. With 0 bases removed from V and 6 bases from J, the gap between germline ends came to 9 bases. CDR1 is MNHEY, CDR2 SVGAGI, per germline. This CDR3 is built from 14 residues. The CDR3 here is CASSYSWTGNEQFF. CDR3 bases: TGTGCCAGCAGTTACTCGTGGACGGGCAATGAGCAGTTCTTC.

Concerning this clonotype itself: Just one base apart from a much larger clone, this may be a read error. The chain is built from TRBV29-1 and TRBJ2-1, with D possibly being TRBD1 (5 bases). The germline gives CDR1 SQVTM, CDR2 ANQGSEA. V lost 4 bases and J lost 8, with 18 bases in between. CDR3 length: 14 amino acids. The CDR3 loop reads CSVGGAAPGDEQFF. CDR3 nucleotide sequence: TGCAGCGTTGGTGGGGCTGCCCCTGGCGATGAGCAGTTCTTC.

Regarding this clonotype: The germline gene is not matched at one end of the junction; a read error may be the cause. The chain couples TRBV7-9 to TRBJ2-1; a weak D match, TRBD2 (6 bases). This CDR3 contains 15 residues. Germline V gives CDR1 SEHNR, CDR2 FQNEAQ (reference sequence). CDR3 amino acids: CASSGGTSSYNEQIF. CDR3 bases: TGTGCCAGCAGCGGAGGAACTAGCTCCTACAATGAGCAGATCTTC.

This clonotype has a handful of counts. The chain recombines TRBV20-1 with TRBJ2-2; 8 bases align to TRBD2. Germline V gene sequence: CDR1 DFQATT, CDR2 SNEGSKA (reference sequence). The length of the CDR3 is 13 residues. Trimming took 1 base from V and 7 from J; bases not matched to a gene: 2. CDR3 DNA sequence: TGCAGTGCTAGAGTCACTAGCGGCGGGGAGCTGTTTTTT. Translated: CSARVTSGGELFF.

The CDR3: CASSPGLSESKNIQYF. CDR3 coding DNA: TGTGCCAGCAGCCCCGGACTATCGGAGTCCAAAAACATTCAGTACTTC. V and J are TRBV7-9 and TRBJ2-4, with TRBD2 as a possible D gene (6 bases). CDR1 is SEHNR, CDR2 FQNEAQ, per germline (reference sequence). The CDR3 covers 16 residues. V was trimmed by 5 bases and J by 2 bases, leaving 16 bases between them.

The CDR3 coding sequence is TGCAGTGCTAGAGATCTGGGCGGAGCTAGAGGTGAAGAGCAGTACTTC. Translating it yields CSARDLGGARGEEQYF. The J gene is TRBJ2-7, the V gene TRBV20-1; unclear D gene. Germline V gene data show CDR1 as DFQATT and CDR2 as SNEGSKA (reference sequence). V gave up 0 bases and J gave up 7 bases, with 22 bases separating them. The CDR3 is made up of 16 amino acids.

Only a few counts were recorded for this clonotype. The chain links TRBV5-1 to TRBJ1-1; 10 bases align to TRBD1. This CDR3 has 13 residues. Looked up from germline, CDR1 is SGHRS and CDR2 is YFSETQ. After removal of 5 bases from V and 10 bases from J, the junction contained 8 bases not matched to a gene. The CDR3 region has the DNA TGCGCCAGCAGTACCGGACAGGGGGTGGGAGCTTTCTTT. Protein: CASSTGQGVGAFF.

The V and J genes are TRBV29-1 and TRBJ1-1, with 9 nucleotides matching TRBD1. The trim removed 1 base at V and 4 bases at J, leaving 10 bases unmatched. Germline-derived CDR1 and CDR2 are SQVTM and ANQGSEA. The CDR3 length is 16 residues. In DNA, the CDR3 is TGCAGCGTTGAAGGAGGGACAGGGCGTTGGGGCACTGAAGCTTTCTTT. Residues: CSVEGGTGRWGTEAFF.

This clonotype showed up just a few times. The chain couples TRBV5-1 to TRBJ2-7; no clear D. CDR1 is SGHRS, CDR2 YFSETQ, per germline. This CDR3 is built from 12 residues. The V end lost 4 bases, the J end lost 4 bases, and 9 bases lay between the germline ends. The CDR3 loop reads CASSGVGYEQYF. CDR3 sequence (DNA): TGCGCCAGCAGCGGGGTAGGTTACGAGCAGTACTTC. The entire variable domain, with the rest obtained from reference TRBV5-1 and TRBJ2-7, is as follows: KAGVTQTPRYLIKTRGQQVTLSCSPISGHRSVSWYQQTPGQGLQFLFEYFSETQRNKGNFPGRFSGRQFSNSRSEMNVSTLELGDSALYLCASSGVGYEQYFGPGTRLTVT.

This clonotype has more than one count but fewer than ten. This chain joins TRBV29-1 and TRBJ2-7; TRBD2 matches 13 bases. With V trimmed by 6 bases and J by 4 bases, 9 bases remained unmatched. CDR3 length equals 15 residues. CDR1 is SQVTM and CDR2 is ANQGSEA in the germline V gene. The CDR3 loop reads CSVVLAGGVGYEQYF. CDR3 in DNA: TGCAGCGTCGTACTAGCGGGAGGGGTCGGGTACGAGCAGTACTTC.

This rearrangement joins TRBV30 to TRBJ2-7; D possibly matches TRBD1 or TRBD2 (6 bases each). CDR3 length equals 11 residues. Trimming left V 4 bases short and J 6 bases short, with 10 bases between. Germline CDR1 GTSNPN, CDR2 SVGIG (reference sequence). CDR3 sequence (DNA): TGTGCCTGGATACGGGGGCTCGAGCAGTACTTC. Translation: CAWIRGLEQYF.

In this sample, this clonotype turned up a few times. The rearrangement links TRBV28 to TRBJ1-2; a weak D match, TRBD1 (6 bases). Germline values: CDR1 MDHEN, CDR2 SYDVKM. V lost 6 bases and J lost 7, with 18 bases in between. This CDR3 is built from 14 residues. The CDR3 region has the DNA TGTGCCAGCAGCCCCCCGGGACAAATTGGTGGCTACACCTTC. This encodes CASSPPGQIGGYTF.

This clonotype was picked up a small number of times. This chain joins TRBV30 and TRBJ1-6; D possibly corresponds to TRBD1 (5 bases). Trimming took 3 bases from V and 9 from J, leaving 15 bases between them. CDR1 GTSNPN and CDR2 SVGIG come from the germline V gene (reference sequence). The CDR3 totals 14 residues. The CDR3 nucleotides read TGTGCCTGGAGGAAAAAGGGGATGGGTTCACCCCTCCACTTT. Amino acids: CAWRKKGMGSPLHF.